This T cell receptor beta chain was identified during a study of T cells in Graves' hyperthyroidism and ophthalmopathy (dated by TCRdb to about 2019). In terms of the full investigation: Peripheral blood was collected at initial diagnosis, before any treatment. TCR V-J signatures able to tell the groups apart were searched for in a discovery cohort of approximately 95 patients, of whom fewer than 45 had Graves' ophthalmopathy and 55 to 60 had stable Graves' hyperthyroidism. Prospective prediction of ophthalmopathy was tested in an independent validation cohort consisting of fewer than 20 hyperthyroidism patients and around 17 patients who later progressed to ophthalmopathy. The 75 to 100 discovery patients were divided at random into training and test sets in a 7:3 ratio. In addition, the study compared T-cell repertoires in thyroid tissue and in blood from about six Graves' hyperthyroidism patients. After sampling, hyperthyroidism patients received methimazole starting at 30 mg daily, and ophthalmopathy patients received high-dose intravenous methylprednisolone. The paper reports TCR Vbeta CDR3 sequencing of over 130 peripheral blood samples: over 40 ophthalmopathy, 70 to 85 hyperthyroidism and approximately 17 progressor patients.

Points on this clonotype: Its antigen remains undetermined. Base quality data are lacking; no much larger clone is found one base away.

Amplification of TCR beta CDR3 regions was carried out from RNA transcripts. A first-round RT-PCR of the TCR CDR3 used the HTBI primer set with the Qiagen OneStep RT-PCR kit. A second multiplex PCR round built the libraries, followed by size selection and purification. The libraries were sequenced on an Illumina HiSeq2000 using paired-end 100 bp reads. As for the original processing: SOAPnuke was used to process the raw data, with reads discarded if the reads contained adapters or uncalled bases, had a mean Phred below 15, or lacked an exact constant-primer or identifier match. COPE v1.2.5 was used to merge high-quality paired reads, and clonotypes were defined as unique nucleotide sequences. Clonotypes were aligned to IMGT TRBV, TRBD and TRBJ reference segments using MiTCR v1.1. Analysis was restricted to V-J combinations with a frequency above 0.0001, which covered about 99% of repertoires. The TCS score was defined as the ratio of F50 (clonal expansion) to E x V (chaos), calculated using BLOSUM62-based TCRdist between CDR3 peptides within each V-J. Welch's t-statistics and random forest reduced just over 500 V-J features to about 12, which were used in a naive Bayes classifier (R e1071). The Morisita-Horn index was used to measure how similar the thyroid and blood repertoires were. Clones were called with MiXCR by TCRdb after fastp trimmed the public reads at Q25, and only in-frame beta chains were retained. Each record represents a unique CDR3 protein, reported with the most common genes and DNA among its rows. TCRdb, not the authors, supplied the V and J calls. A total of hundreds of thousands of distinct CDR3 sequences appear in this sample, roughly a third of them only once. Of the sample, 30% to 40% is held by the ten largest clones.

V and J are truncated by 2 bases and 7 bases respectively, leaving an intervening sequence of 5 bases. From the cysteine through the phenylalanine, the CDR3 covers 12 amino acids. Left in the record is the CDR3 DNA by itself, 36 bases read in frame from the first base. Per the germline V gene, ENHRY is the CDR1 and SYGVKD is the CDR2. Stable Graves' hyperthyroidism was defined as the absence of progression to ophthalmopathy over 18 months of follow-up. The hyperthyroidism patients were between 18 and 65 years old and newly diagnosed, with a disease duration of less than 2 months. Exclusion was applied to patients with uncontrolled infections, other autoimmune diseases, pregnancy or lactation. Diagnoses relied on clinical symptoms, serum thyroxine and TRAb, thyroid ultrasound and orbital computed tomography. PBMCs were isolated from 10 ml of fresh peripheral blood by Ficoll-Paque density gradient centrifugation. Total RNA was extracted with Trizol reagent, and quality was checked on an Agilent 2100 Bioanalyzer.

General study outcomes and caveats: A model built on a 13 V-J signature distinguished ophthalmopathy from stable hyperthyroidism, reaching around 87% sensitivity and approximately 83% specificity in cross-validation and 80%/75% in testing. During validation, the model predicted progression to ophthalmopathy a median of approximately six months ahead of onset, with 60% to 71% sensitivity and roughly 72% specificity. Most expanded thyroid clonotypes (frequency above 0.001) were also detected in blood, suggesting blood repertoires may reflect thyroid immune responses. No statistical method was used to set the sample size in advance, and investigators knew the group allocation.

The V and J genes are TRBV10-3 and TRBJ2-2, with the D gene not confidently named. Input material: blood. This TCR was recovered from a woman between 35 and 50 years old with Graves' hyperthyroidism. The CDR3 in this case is CAISEGDGELFF. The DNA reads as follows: TGTGCCATCAGTGAGGGGGACGGGGAGCTGTTTTTT.